The 22 T cell receptor beta chains given below trace back to one sample, sequenced in a study of blood T cell repertoires in COVID-19. Produced via immunoSEQ multiplex PCR; TCRdb's table is partial and in-frame only. This sample yields 40,000 to 60,000 clones, of which over 80% are seen a single time; 2.1% belongs to the top ten. Input material: peripheral blood. These receptors were obtained from a woman aged 80 or over with COVID-19, enrolled during active disease.

The chain carries TRBV7-8 and TRBJ2-3; TRBD2 matches 7 bases. This CDR3 region has 13 residues. V lost 5 bases, J lost 11 bases, and 10 bases stayed unmatched. CDR1 and CDR2 (germline): SGHVS, FQNEAQ. This chain's CDR3 is CASSPRGPGGQYF. The CDR3 region has the DNA TGTGCCAGCAGCCCTCGAGGCCCGGGGGGGCAGTATTTT.

The rearrangement uses TRBV3-1 (or the pseudogene TRBV3-2) and TRBJ2-1; 10 positions agree with TRBD1. Germline CDR1 reads LGHDT; CDR2 reads YNNKEL (reference sequence). V dropped 2 bases and J dropped 4; count of bases not matched to a gene: 2. CDR3 length equals 15 residues. CDR3 region: CASSQSGQGYNEQFF. In DNA, the CDR3 is TGTGCCAGCAGCCAATCGGGACAGGGGTACAATGAGCAGTTCTTC.

The CDR3 nucleotides read TGTGCCAGCAGCTTACCGGGACAGGGGAGCGACGAGCAGTACTTC. It yields the protein CASSLPGQGSDEQYF. The rearrangement joins TRBV7-2 to TRBJ2-7, with 10 bases aligning to TRBD1. In germline, CDR1 is SGHTA, CDR2 FQGNSA. This CDR3 has 15 residues. The V and J ends lost 2 bases and 5 bases, in that order; junction bases with no gene match: 6.

The V gene is TRBV5-1, the J gene TRBJ2-3; D perhaps matches TRBD2 (6 bases). The ends were cut back, 0 bases at V and 6 bases at J, with 14 bases in the middle. CDR1 and CDR2 from the germline V gene are SGHRS and YFSETQ. This CDR3 spans 15 amino acids. DNA for the CDR3: TGCGCCAGCAGCTTGGTTGGAGGGGTGTTGGATACGCAGTATTTT. This sequence encodes CASSLVGGVLDTQYF.

CDR3 amino acids: CASSSLRGKNNSPLHF. CDR3 sequence (DNA): TGTGCCAGCAGTTCCCTCCGGGGAAAGAATAATTCACCCCTCCACTTT. V is TRBV28 and J is TRBJ1-6; D is unresolved. The CDR3 consists of 16 residues. Trimming left V 4 bases short and J 5 bases short, with 15 bases between. The germline CDR1 and CDR2 sequences are MDHEN and SYDVKM.

CDR3 DNA sequence: TGTGCCTGGGACAGGGGGCGATATCAGCCCCAGCATTTT. Translation gives CAWDRGRYQPQHF. V and J are TRBV30 and TRBJ1-5; TRBD1 aligns across 10 bases. The V and J ends lost 5 bases and 5 bases, in that order; junction bases with no gene match: 3. CDR1 is GTSNPN and CDR2 is SVGIG in the germline V gene (reference sequence). This CDR3 is built from 13 residues.

For this clone: The same CDR3 can be traced to other DNA sequences in this sample. This chain joins TRBV7-9 and TRBJ1-5, with no clear D. V was trimmed by 1 base and J by 0 bases, leaving 7 bases between them. The length of the CDR3 is 15 residues. Germline-derived CDR1 and CDR2 are SEHNR and FQNEAQ (reference sequence). The CDR3 region has the DNA TGTGCCAGCAGCTTAGGAGGTTATAGCAATCAGCCCCAGCATTTT. It yields the protein CASSLGGYSNQPQHF.

V gene TRBV2 combines with J gene TRBJ1-1; D remains ambiguous. V was cut by 3 bases and J by 4 bases, with 12 bases left in between. The CDR3 spans 14 residues. CDR1 is SNHLY and CDR2 is FYNNEI in the germline V gene. CDR3 amino acids: CASSDQATSTEAFF. The CDR3, as DNA: TGTGCCAGCAGTGACCAGGCGACGAGCACTGAAGCTTTCTTT.

The rearrangement uses TRBV19 and TRBJ1-2; 9 bases match TRBD1. With V trimmed by 7 bases and J by 5 bases, 5 bases remained unmatched. Germline CDR1 is LNHDA and CDR2 is SQIVND (reference sequence). The length of the CDR3 is 13 residues. CDR3 sequence: CASTLGQGYGYTF. CDR3 DNA sequence: TGTGCCAGTACTTTGGGACAGGGATATGGCTACACCTTC. Full variable domain (remainder filled in from reference TRBV19 and TRBJ1-2): DGGITQSPKYLFRKEGQNVTLSCEQNLNHDAMYWYRQDPGQGLRLIYYSQIVNDFQKGDIAEGYSVSREKKESFPLTVTSAQKNPTAFYLCASTLGQGYGYTFGSGTRLTVV.

The V call is TRBV3-1 (or the pseudogene TRBV3-2), the J call TRBJ2-7; 12 bases agree with TRBD2. J gave up 3 bases and V 2 bases, and 8 bases lay outside the gene matches. The CDR3 runs 17 residues. Germline-derived CDR1 and CDR2 are LGHDT and YNNKEL (reference sequence). The CDR3 spells CASSQIRTSGGLYEQYF. CDR3 DNA sequence: TGTGCCAGCAGCCAAATCCGTACTAGCGGGGGGCTCTACGAGCAGTACTTC.

The chain is built from TRBV7-9 and TRBJ1-4; 9 bases agree with TRBD1. This CDR3 is built from 15 residues. V shed 3 bases, J shed 7 bases, and the junction held 6 bases outside the gene matches. From germline, CDR1 is SEHNR and CDR2 FQNEAQ (reference sequence). In nucleotides, the CDR3 is TGTGCCAGCAGCTTGACAGGGGGGATTAGTGAAAAACTGTTTTTT. Its translation: CASSLTGGISEKLFF. The full variable domain, its missing parts supplied by reference TRBV7-9 and TRBJ1-4, is DTGVSQNPRHKITKRGQNVTFRCDPISEHNRLYWYRQTLGQGPEFLTYFQNEAQLEKSRLLSDRFSAERPKGSFSTLEIQRTEQGDSAMYLCASSLTGGISEKLFFGSGTQLSVL.

This clone appeared once. The CDR3 spells CSVVRGQKTQYF. As DNA, the CDR3 is TGCAGCGTTGTAAGAGGGCAGAAGACCCAGTACTTC. The V and J genes are TRBV29-1 and TRBJ2-5, with a weak D call TRBD2 (5 bases). Per the germline V gene, CDR1 is SQVTM and CDR2 is ANQGSEA. This CDR3 has 12 amino acids. V was pared by 4 bases and J by 6 bases, with 12 bases between.

The chain joins TRBV3-1 (or the pseudogene TRBV3-2) to TRBJ1-2; the match to TRBD1 covers 8 bases. The CDR3 runs 17 residues. Trimming took 0 bases from V and 1 from J; bases not matched to a gene: 7. Germline CDR1 reads LGHDT; CDR2 reads YNNKEL (reference sequence). The DNA of the CDR3 is TGTGCCAGCAGCCAAGATGGAGACAGGGGATATAACTATGGCTACACCTTC. This translates into CASSQDGDRGYNYGYTF.

The chain is built from TRBV28 and TRBJ1-1; D may be TRBD1 (5 bases). The CDR3 runs to 14 residues. V shed 7 bases and J shed 1 base, with 13 bases lying between them. The germline CDR1 and CDR2 sequences are MDHEN and SYDVKM. The CDR3 here is CASTLPQGNTEAFF. The CDR3 DNA is TGTGCCAGCACCCTCCCCCAGGGGAACACTGAAGCTTTCTTT.

This clone was counted a single time. This sequence joins TRBV4-1 and TRBJ2-1, with a weak D call TRBD2 (5 bases). The CDR3 is made up of 14 amino acids. Germline assignment: CDR1 MGHRA and CDR2 YSYEKL. Between the trimmed V and J ends, which lost 0 bases and 9 bases, there was a span of 12 bases. The CDR3 nucleotides read TGCGCCAGCAGCCAAGATCGCGGGTGGGCTGAGCAGTTCTTC. Amino acids: CASSQDRGWAEQFF.

J is TRBJ2-5 and V is TRBV28; D gene ambiguous. The CDR3 consists of 15 residues. Trimming shortened V by 5 bases and J by 1 base, and 14 bases separated the two germline ends. CDR1 is MDHEN, CDR2 SYDVKM, per germline. CDR3 DNA: TGTGCCAGCAGTCGAGTACCCTCGTCCCAAGAGACCCAGTACTTC. Translating it yields CASSRVPSSQETQYF.

This rearrangement joins TRBV2 to TRBJ2-1, with TRBD2 as a possible D gene (5 bases). Between the trimmed V and J ends, which lost 9 bases and 3 bases, there was a span of 6 bases. The CDR3 consists of 11 residues. CDR1 is SNHLY, CDR2 FYNNEI, per germline. CDR3 sequence: CASAGYNEQFF. The CDR3 bases are TGTGCCAGTGCGGGCTACAATGAGCAGTTCTTC.

The V gene is TRBV6-1, the J gene TRBJ2-3, with 12 bases fitting TRBD2. Trimming removed 2 bases from V and 0 bases from J; junction bases left unmatched: 6. The CDR3 has 18 residues. Per germline, CDR1 MNHNS and CDR2 SASEGT. The DNA of the CDR3 is TGTGCCAGCAGTGAACTAGCGGGGGGGCTTTGGAGCACAGATACGCAGTATTTT. As protein: CASSELAGGLWSTDTQYF.

The V and J genes are TRBV5-1 and TRBJ1-2; D gene uncertain. This CDR3 comprises 14 residues. Germline-derived CDR1 and CDR2 are SGHRS and YFSETQ. Trimming cost V 7 bases and J 3 bases, with 16 bases left between them. DNA of the CDR3: TGCGCCAGCGCACCGGGGTACCCTGACTATGGCTACACCTTC. This encodes CASAPGYPDYGYTF.

The chain employs TRBV28 and TRBJ2-7, with 9 bases fitting TRBD1. V shed 6 bases, J shed 3 bases, and the junction held 0 bases outside the gene matches. CDR3 length equals 12 residues. Germline V gene data show CDR1 as MDHEN and CDR2 as SYDVKM. The CDR3 protein is CASRTGGYEQYF. In nucleotides, the CDR3 is TGTGCCAGCAGGACAGGGGGCTACGAGCAGTACTTC.

The rearrangement uses TRBV11-2 and TRBJ2-5, with D unclear. Germline values: CDR1 SGHAT, CDR2 FQNNGV. The CDR3 covers 17 residues. V gave up 5 bases and J gave up 0 bases, with 19 bases separating them. The CDR3 sequence is CASSPPSGRNNQETQYF. CDR3 sequence (DNA): TGTGCCAGCAGCCCGCCATCAGGCAGGAACAACCAAGAGACCCAGTACTTC.

The rearrangement uses TRBV7-2 and TRBJ2-1; perhaps TRBD2 as D (6 bases). CDR3 size: 14 residues. V gave up 4 bases and J gave up 13 bases, with 20 bases separating them. Germline V gene data show CDR1 as SGHTA and CDR2 as FQGNSA. Written as DNA, the CDR3 is TGTGCCAGCAGCTCGGGACTCTTCCCCGGGCCCCAGTTCTTC. Amino acids: CASSSGLFPGPQFF.